Detailed here is one T cell receptor beta chain. CDR1 and CDR2 (germline): SEHNR, FQNEAQ (reference sequence). Trimming removed 5 bases from V and 5 bases from J, with 9 bases in between. This CDR3 region has 13 residues. This sample stems from a study of cytomegalovirus exposure and HLA in healthy donors. The protocol was immunoSEQ multiplex PCR, while the TCRdb copy is restricted to in-frame clones and leaves out a portion. The sample yields 180,000 or so clones, around nine tenths seen once. The sequencing sample was made of PBMCs. This sequence joins TRBV7-9 and TRBJ2-2; D unresolved. This sequence originates from a young man in good health and CMV-seropositive. The chain's CDR3 is CASSMSLTGELFF. The DNA of the CDR3 is TGTGCCAGCAGCATGAGTCTGACCGGGGAGCTGTTTTTT.